This paragraph reports one TCR beta chain. This CDR3 region has 15 residues. Germline CDR1 and CDR2: MNHEY and SVGEGT. V lost 9 bases, J lost 4 bases, and 11 bases stayed unmatched. The data derive from a study of blood T cell repertoires in COVID-19. On the study more broadly: COVID-19 samples collected from the United States, Italy and Spain covered acute and convalescent phases. Nucleic acid was either cDNA or gDNA, and it came from T cells, B-cell-depleted T cells, or PBMCs.

Original data processing: Scientists estimated how many nucleated cells there were by amplifying reference gene primers. The data were produced by immunoSEQ multiplex PCR, yet TCRdb's version contains in-frame clones alone and is incomplete. The DNA gave D and trimming, while V, J and clone size come from that table. The table records 150,000 to 200,000 clones, around 87% of them present only once. The receptor was derived from a man aged 35 to 55 with active or convalescent COVID-19. This chain joins TRBV6-2 or TRBV6-3 and TRBJ2-2, with 7 bases lining up with TRBD1. The sample consisted of peripheral blood. CDR3 sequence: CASSPTGVGTGELFF. The CDR3 bases are TGTGCCAGTAGCCCCACAGGGGTGGGCACCGGGGAGCTGTTTTTT.